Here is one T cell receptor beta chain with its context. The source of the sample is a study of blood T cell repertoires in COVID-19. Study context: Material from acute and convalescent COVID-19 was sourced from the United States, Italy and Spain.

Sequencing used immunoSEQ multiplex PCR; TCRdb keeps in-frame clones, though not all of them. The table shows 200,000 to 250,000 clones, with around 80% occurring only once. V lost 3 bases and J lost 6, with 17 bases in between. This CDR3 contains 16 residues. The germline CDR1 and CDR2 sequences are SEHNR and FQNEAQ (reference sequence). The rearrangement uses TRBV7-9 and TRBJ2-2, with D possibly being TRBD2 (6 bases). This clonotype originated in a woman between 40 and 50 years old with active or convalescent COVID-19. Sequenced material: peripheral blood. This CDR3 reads CASSFVLAPGAGELFF. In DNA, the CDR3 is TGTGCCAGCAGCTTTGTACTGGCGCCGGGGGCCGGGGAGCTGTTTTTT.